This TCR beta chain appears in the sequencing data of a study of CD8+ T cells in alopecia areata. Stated treatment: oral pan-JAK inhibitor, 5-10 mg twice daily. As part of sample collection, lesional scalp punch biopsies and peripheral blood were taken from alopecia areata patients. After isolation, RNA underwent reverse transcription to generate cDNA as the sequencing template. Using immunoSEQ multiplex PCR, the repertoire was profiled, and TCRdb retains in-frame clones only, with some absent. This table has around 100,000 clones, under 90% appearing once. Study results and caveats: The study found that many expanded lesional clones persisted in scalp and blood during tofacitinib. Normal scalp showed lower clonality than lesional scalp, especially alopecia totalis/universalis. In patients, TCRs were shared less clearly than in mice, and HLA may possibly be involved.

The germline V gene encodes CDR1 LNHDA and CDR2 SQIVND (reference sequence). The CDR3 has 16 amino acids. Trimming shortened V by 2 bases and J by 2 bases, and 16 bases separated the two germline ends. On this clone: The antigen is undetermined.

The TCR comes from a human donor with alopecia areata. The source material was CD8+ T cells sorted from blood, sampled at approximately week 31, from a patient treated with tofacitinib. The chain has TRBV19 and TRBJ2-7; no firm D call. Here the CDR3 DNA reads TGTGCCAGTAGTATATCCTCCTCCCTGGTGGCCTACGAGCAGTACTTC. This encodes CASSISSSLVAYEQYF.